Listed below are T cell receptor beta chains from one sample, sequenced in a study of blood T cell repertoires in COVID-19. Some clones are missing from TCRdb's copy, which holds only in-frame ones; the method was immunoSEQ multiplex PCR. The sample yields over 150,000 clones, under 85% seen once. The specimen sequenced was peripheral blood. The receptors originated from an older man with acute or convalescent COVID-19. CDR3s include the opening cysteine and the closing phenylalanine or tryptophan. The order of the fields is D gene, J gene, clone size, V gene, CDR3 DNA, CDR3 protein. The D gene is left open where the match is weak. Only part of the rows carry a size: once, few, many, or a class if the clone is expanded.

D: NA; J: TRBJ1-1; size: NA; V: TRBV6-4; DNA: TGTGCCAGCAGTGTCGAGATGAACACTGAAGCTTTCTTT; CDR3: CASSVEMNTEAFF
D: NA; J: TRBJ1-4; size: NA; V: TRBV9; DNA: TGTGCCAGCAGCGATCCCGACAGGCCGAATGAAAAACTGTTTTTT; CDR3: CASSDPDRPNEKLFF
D: NA; J: TRBJ2-5; size: NA; V: TRBV24-1; DNA: TGTGCCACCAGTGAACTTATTCAAGAGACCCAGTACTTC; CDR3: CATSELIQETQYF
D: TRBD2; J: TRBJ2-5; size: NA; V: TRBV6-5; DNA: TGTGCCAGCAGCGTAGCGGGGGGGCGGGGAGAGACCCAGTACTTC; CDR3: CASSVAGGRGETQYF
D: TRBD2; J: TRBJ2-2; size: NA; V: TRBV9; DNA: TGTGCCAGCAGCCCCGACTTTGCGGGGGGGCCAAAGGCCGGGGAGCTGTTTTTT; CDR3: CASSPDFAGGPKAGELFF
D: TRBD1; J: TRBJ1-4; size: NA; V: TRBV5-8; DNA: TGTGCCAGCAGCCCCGTCCGGGACAGGGGCTTTAATGAAAAACTGTTTTTT; CDR3: CASSPVRDRGFNEKLFF
D: TRBD2; J: TRBJ2-2; size: NA; V: TRBV2; DNA: TGTGCCAGCAGTGAAGCGGGCGGGGGGACCGGGGAGCTGTTTTTT; CDR3: CASSEAGGGTGELFF
D: TRBD2; J: TRBJ2-7; size: many; V: TRBV3-1/TRBV3-2; DNA: TGTGCCAGCAGCCCTAGCGGGGGGACTAACGAGCAGTACTTC; CDR3: CASSPSGGTNEQYF
D: NA; J: TRBJ2-4; size: NA; V: TRBV5-1; DNA: TGCGCCAGCAGCTCAGGACAGCTGGGGGCCAAAAACATTCAGTACTTC; CDR3: CASSSGQLGAKNIQYF
D: NA; J: TRBJ1-6; size: NA; V: TRBV6-5; DNA: TGTGCCAGCAGTTATCGAGACAGTAAGAATTCACCCCTCCACTTT; CDR3: CASSYRDSKNSPLHF
D: NA; J: TRBJ2-6; size: NA; V: TRBV11-2; DNA: TGTGCCAGCAGCCCAGGTTGGGGGGGCACTGGGGCCAACGTCCTGACTTTC; CDR3: CASSPGWGGTGANVLTF
D: TRBD1; J: TRBJ1-1; size: NA; V: TRBV7-8; DNA: TGTGCCAGCAGCTTAAAACAGGGGGCGATGAACACTGAAGCTTTCTTT; CDR3: CASSLKQGAMNTEAFF
D: TRBD1; J: TRBJ1-5; size: NA; V: TRBV28; DNA: TGTGCCAGCAGTTTCCCTCCTGGCAGGGGGCTTTGGAATCAGCCCCAGCATTTT; CDR3: CASSFPPGRGLWNQPQHF
D: TRBD2; J: TRBJ2-3; size: NA; V: TRBV6-2/TRBV6-3; DNA: TGTGCCAGCAGCTCAATAAGGACTAGCCCAGTTGAGTATTTT; CDR3: CASSSIRTSPVEYF
D: NA; J: TRBJ2-5; size: NA; V: TRBV3-1/TRBV3-2; DNA: TGTGCCAGCAGCCAAGATGGGCTAGCCCAAGAGACCCAGTACTTC; CDR3: CASSQDGLAQETQYF
D: NA; J: TRBJ2-1; size: NA; V: TRBV11-3; DNA: TGTGCCAGCAGCTTGTCGTCCCAGGTCTACTACAATGAGCAGTTCTTC; CDR3: CASSLSSQVYYNEQFF
D: NA; J: TRBJ1-4; size: NA; V: TRBV19; DNA: TGTGCCAGTAGTATTCGGAGAAATGAAAAACTGTTTTTT; CDR3: CASSIRRNEKLFF
D: NA; J: TRBJ2-5; size: NA; V: TRBV11-3; DNA: TGTGCCAGCAGCTTAGACCAGGAGACCCAGTACTTC; CDR3: CASSLDQETQYF
D: NA; J: TRBJ2-7; size: NA; V: TRBV27; DNA: TGTGCCAGCAGTCAGACTAGAAACGAGCAGTACTTC; CDR3: CASSQTRNEQYF
D: NA; J: TRBJ2-7; size: NA; V: TRBV28; DNA: TGTGCCAGCAGGACCGGTCTCGCGGCTGCCGAGCAGTACTTC; CDR3: CASRTGLAAAEQYF
D: NA; J: TRBJ2-7; size: once; V: TRBV23-1; DNA: TGCGCCAGCAGTCAATCTCTGGGACGGGAGCGGTTTTGTTGTGGCTACGAGCAGTACTTC; CDR3: CASSQSLGRERFCCGYEQYF
D: NA; J: TRBJ1-3; size: NA; V: TRBV10-3; DNA: TGTGCCATCCGGGGAACAGGAAACACCATATATTTT; CDR3: CAIRGTGNTIYF
D: NA; J: TRBJ1-1; size: once; V: TRBV5-8; DNA: TGTGCCAGCAGCTTTCTGGGAAAGGGGACTGAAGCTTTCTTT; CDR3: CASSFLGKGTEAFF
D: NA; J: TRBJ1-6; size: NA; V: TRBV5-1; DNA: TGCGCCAGCAATGAGGGGGGGGCGAGTAATTCACCCCTCCACTTT; CDR3: CASNEGGASNSPLHF
D: TRBD2; J: TRBJ2-5; size: NA; V: TRBV19; DNA: TGTGCCAGTAGTGCGACTAGCGCTCAAGAGACCCAGTACTTC; CDR3: CASSATSAQETQYF
D: TRBD1; J: TRBJ2-7; size: NA; V: TRBV27; DNA: TGTGCCAGCAGTTTACAGCAGGGGGCGGGGTACGAGCAGTACTTC; CDR3: CASSLQQGAGYEQYF
D: TRBD1; J: TRBJ2-1; size: NA; V: TRBV28; DNA: TGTGCCAGCACCGGACAGGGGAGATTGAATGAGCAGTTCTTC; CDR3: CASTGQGRLNEQFF
D: TRBD1; J: TRBJ1-5; size: NA; V: TRBV25-1; DNA: TGTGCCAGCAGTGTACAGGGGGCTAGTCAGCCCCAGCATTTT; CDR3: CASSVQGASQPQHF
D: TRBD1; J: TRBJ1-2; size: few; V: TRBV6-5; DNA: TGTGCCAGCAGTTACGGACAGGGGGGGGTCTATGGCTACACCTTC; CDR3: CASSYGQGGVYGYTF
D: TRBD1; J: TRBJ2-1; size: NA; V: TRBV18; DNA: TGTGCCAGCTCACAAACGACAGGGGGCTTTGAGCAGTTCTTC; CDR3: CASSQTTGGFEQFF
D: TRBD1; J: TRBJ2-1; size: NA; V: TRBV5-1; DNA: TGCGCCAGCAGCTTGGTCGACAGGGGCAATGAGCAGTTCTTC; CDR3: CASSLVDRGNEQFF
D: NA; J: TRBJ1-1; size: NA; V: TRBV7-8; DNA: TGTGCCAGCAGCCAGGGGTGGATAGAGTTGGGCACTGAAGCTTTCTTT; CDR3: CASSQGWIELGTEAFF
D: TRBD1; J: TRBJ2-7; size: NA; V: TRBV7-9; DNA: TGTGCCAGCAGCGCACAGGGGAGCTCCTACGAGCAGTACTTC; CDR3: CASSAQGSSYEQYF
D: TRBD1; J: TRBJ1-3; size: NA; V: TRBV25-1; DNA: TGTGCCAGCATCGGACAGGGGGGAAGTGGAAACACCATATATTTT; CDR3: CASIGQGGSGNTIYF